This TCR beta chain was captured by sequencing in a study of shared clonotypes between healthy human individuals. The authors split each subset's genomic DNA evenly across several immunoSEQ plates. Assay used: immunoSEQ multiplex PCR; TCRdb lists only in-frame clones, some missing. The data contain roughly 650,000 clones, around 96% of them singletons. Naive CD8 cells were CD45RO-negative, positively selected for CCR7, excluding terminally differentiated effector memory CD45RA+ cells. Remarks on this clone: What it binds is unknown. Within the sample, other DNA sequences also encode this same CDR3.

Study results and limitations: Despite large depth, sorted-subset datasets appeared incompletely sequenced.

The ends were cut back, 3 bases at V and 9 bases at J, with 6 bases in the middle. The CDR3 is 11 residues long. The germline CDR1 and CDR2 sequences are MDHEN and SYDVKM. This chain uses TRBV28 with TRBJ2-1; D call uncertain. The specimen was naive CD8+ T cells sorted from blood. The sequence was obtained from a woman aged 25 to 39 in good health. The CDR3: CASSFGGEQFF. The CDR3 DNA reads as TGTGCCAGCAGTTTTGGCGGTGAGCAGTTCTTC.